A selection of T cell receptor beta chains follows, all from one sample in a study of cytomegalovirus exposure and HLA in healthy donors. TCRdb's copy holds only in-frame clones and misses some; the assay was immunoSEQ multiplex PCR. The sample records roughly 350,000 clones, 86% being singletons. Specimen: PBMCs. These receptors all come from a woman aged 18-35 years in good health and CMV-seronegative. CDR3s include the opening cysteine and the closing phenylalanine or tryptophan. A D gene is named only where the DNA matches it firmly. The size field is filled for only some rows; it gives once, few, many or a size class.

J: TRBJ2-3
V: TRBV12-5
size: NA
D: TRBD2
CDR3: CASCTGLAANTQYF
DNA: TGTGCTAGTTGCACGGGACTAGCGGCGAATACGCAGTATTTT

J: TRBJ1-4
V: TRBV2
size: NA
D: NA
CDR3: CASQIGEETNEKLFF
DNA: TGTGCCAGCCAGATCGGGGAAGAAACTAATGAAAAACTGTTTTTT

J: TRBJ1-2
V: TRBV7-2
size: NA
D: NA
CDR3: CASSLAGPGGYGYTF
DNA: TGTGCCAGCAGCTTAGCGGGACCGGGGGGCTATGGCTACACCTTC

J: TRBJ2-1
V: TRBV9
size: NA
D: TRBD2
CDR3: CASSVGSGGRYNEQFF
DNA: TGTGCCAGCAGCGTAGGATCGGGAGGGAGGTACAATGAGCAGTTCTTC

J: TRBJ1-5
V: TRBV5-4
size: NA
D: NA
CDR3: CASSLMGSNQPQHF
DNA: TGTGCCAGCAGCTTGATGGGCTCCAATCAGCCCCAGCATTTT

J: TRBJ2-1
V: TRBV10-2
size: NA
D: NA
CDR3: CASSERGSGTYNEQFF
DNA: TGCGCCAGCAGTGAGCGGGGGAGTGGTACCTACAATGAGCAGTTCTTC

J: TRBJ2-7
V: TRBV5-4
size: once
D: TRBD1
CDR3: CASSPRQGNYEQYF
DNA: TGTGCCAGCAGCCCCCGACAGGGAAACTACGAGCAGTACTTC

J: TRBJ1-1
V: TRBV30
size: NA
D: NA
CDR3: CAWSVTSGTEAFF
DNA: TGTGCCTGGAGTGTAACTAGTGGCACTGAAGCTTTCTTT

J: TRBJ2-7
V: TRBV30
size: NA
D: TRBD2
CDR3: CAWSRLGSGGYEQYF
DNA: TGTGCCTGGAGTCGACTCGGTAGCGGGGGATACGAGCAGTACTTC

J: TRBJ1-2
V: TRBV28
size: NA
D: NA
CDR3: CASSPGPYGYTF
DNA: TGTGCCAGCAGTCCAGGTCCCTATGGCTACACCTTC